The T cell receptor (beta chain) described here comes from a study of cytomegalovirus exposure and HLA in healthy donors. Study background: HLA-typed donors contributed around 82 million unique TCRs, which were held in an early data release. Study-wide results and limits: Later analysis identified a missense DCLRE1C variant that was linked to TCR beta V- and J-gene trimming.

Healthy bone marrow donors made up the donor group. Germline CDR1 reads MDHEN; CDR2 reads SYDVKM. J lost 2 bases, V lost 6 bases, and 12 bases had no gene match. The CDR3 is 16 amino acids. Both 60 Vbeta primers and 13 Jbeta primers went into the PCR. In the original processing: In a later analysis, roughly 11 million of about 80 million unique beta chains occurred in at least two donors. Sequencing was performed with immunoSEQ multiplex PCR; in TCRdb, only in-frame clones are kept and a portion is missing. That table furnishes V, J and clone size, whereas the DNA furnished D and trimming. The sample holds approximately 300,000 clones, approximately 80% seen once. As to this clone: Its target is not known.

The chain couples TRBV28 to TRBJ2-7; TRBD1 matches at 8 bases. The sequence was obtained from a girl aged 2-10 years in good health and CMV-seronegative. The sample taken for sequencing was PBMCs. This CDR3 reads CASRVYVDRGTYEQYF. In DNA form, the CDR3 reads TGTGCCAGCAGGGTCTACGTAGACAGGGGAACCTACGAGCAGTACTTC.